This passage covers 19 T cell receptor beta chains from one sample sequenced in a study of CDR3 diversity in severe acne. TCRdb fed the PCR reads into MiXCR, producing one record per CDR3 protein. This sample has around 85,000 distinct CDR3 sequences; approximately 49% occur once, and the top ten carry 11%. Sequenced sample: blood. The source of these receptors is a male donor with severe acne vulgaris.

This clonotype was observed many times. The rearrangement joins TRBV5-1 to TRBJ1-6; D remains unclear. The CDR3 spans 16 residues. Germline CDR1 is SGHRS and CDR2 is YFSETQ. V lost 0 bases and J 7 bases, leaving 14 bases between the germline ends. CDR3 sequence: CASSLGMAARNSPLHF. The CDR3 DNA reads TGCGCCAGCAGCTTGGGTATGGCAGCTCGGAATTCACCCCTCCACTTT.

In DNA, the CDR3 is TGTGCCAGCAGTGACGACAGCTACGAGCAGTACTTC. It translates to CASSDDSYEQYF. This rearrangement joins TRBV25-1 to TRBJ2-7; TRBD1 is a possible D gene (5 bases). The CDR3 length is 12 residues. Trimming left V 3 bases short and J 3 bases short, with 6 bases between. CDR1 and CDR2 from the germline V gene are MGHDK and SYGVNS.

This clonotype was observed a handful of times. The rearrangement links TRBV12-3 or TRBV12-4 to TRBJ1-1; TRBD1 matches 7 bases. Germline trimming cut 5 bases from V and 3 bases from J; bases unmatched to any gene: 24. There are 20 residues in the CDR3. This chain's CDR3 is CASSHLTDREWGFFYTEAFF. CDR3 sequence (DNA): TGTGCCAGCAGTCATCTTACTGACAGGGAGTGGGGATTTTTTTACACTGAAGCTTTCTTT.

This clonotype occurred many times. The gene calls are TRBV7-6 and TRBJ2-2; tentative D call: TRBD2 (5 bases). Germline CDR1 and CDR2: SGHVS and FNYEAQ. Trimming took off 3 bases at V and 3 bases at J, with 17 bases between the two ends. This CDR3 has 17 amino acids. The CDR3 bases are TGTGCCAGCAGCTTCCCGGTGCGCGGGTTGGACACCGGGGAGCTGTTTTTT. Translating gives CASSFPVRGLDTGELFF.

The genes are TRBV2 and TRBJ2-3, with 12 nucleotides matching TRBD2. Trimming at V came to 8 bases and at J to 2 bases, leaving 8 bases not matched to a gene. Germline V CDR1 and CDR2: SNHLY, FYNNEI. The CDR3 consists of 16 residues. CDR3: CASSGLAGPVTDTQYF. The CDR3 DNA reads as TGTGCCAGCTCGGGACTAGCGGGCCCAGTCACAGATACGCAGTATTTT.

This clonotype was detected only a few times. The chain recombines TRBV10-3 with TRBJ1-1, with a weak D call TRBD1 (5 bases). CDR1 is ENHRY, CDR2 SYGVKD, per germline. The V and J ends lost 0 bases and 1 base respectively, with 15 bases between them. This CDR3 is built from 17 residues. CDR3 nucleotide sequence: TGTGCCATCAGTGAGTCCCCAGGTGGGGACCCGAACACTGAAGCTTTCTTT. Its translation: CAISESPGGDPNTEAFF.

This clonotype appeared a few times. The J gene is TRBJ2-3, the V gene TRBV11-2, with D possibly TRBD2 on 5 matching bases. The V end lost 2 bases, the J end lost 4 bases, and 13 bases lay between the germline ends. Germline CDR1 reads SGHAT; CDR2 reads FQNNGV. This CDR3 is built from 15 residues. The CDR3 protein is CASSLSRGAADTQYF. The CDR3 nucleotides are TGTGCCAGCAGCTTATCCCGGGGAGCGGCAGATACGCAGTATTTT.

The V gene is TRBV7-9, the J gene TRBJ2-6; TRBD1 agrees at 8 bases. The CDR3 is made up of 17 amino acids. CDR1 and CDR2 (germline): SEHNR, FQNEAQ (reference sequence). J was trimmed by 2 bases and V by 5 bases; bases with no gene match: 8. In nucleotides, the CDR3 is TGTGCCAGCAGCCTAAGACAGGGGATCACTGGGGCCAACGTCCTGACTTTC. It specifies CASSLRQGITGANVLTF.

This clonotype appeared a few times. This CDR3 is CASSLDEGGENIQYF. In DNA form, the CDR3 reads TGTGCCAGCAGCTTAGACGAAGGGGGAGAAAACATTCAGTACTTC. This chain uses TRBV7-9 with TRBJ2-4, with D possibly being TRBD1 (6 bases). Trimming cost V 1 base and J 5 bases, with 12 bases left between them. The CDR3 contains 15 residues. The germline V gene has CDR1 SEHNR and CDR2 FQNEAQ (reference sequence).

Points on this clonotype: One end of the junction fails to match germline, which may point to a read error. The chain recombines TRBV20-1 with TRBJ2-7, with a weak D call TRBD1 (5 bases). Germline values: CDR1 DFQATT, CDR2 SNEGSKA (reference sequence). CDR3 size: 10 residues. As DNA, the CDR3 is TGCAGTGTTACAGCGACAGAGCGGTACTTC. Amino acids: CSVTATERYF.

This clonotype occurred many times. V and J are TRBV11-3 and TRBJ1-1; 9 nucleotides align to TRBD1. The length of the CDR3 is 14 residues. Germline V gene sequence: CDR1 SGHNT, CDR2 YENEEA. V was pared by 5 bases and J by 4 bases, with 5 bases of the junction left unmatched. CDR3 loop: CASSRGQGSTEAFF. As DNA, the CDR3 is TGTGCCAGCAGCCGTGGACAGGGGTCCACTGAAGCTTTCTTT. The full variable domain, rest sourced from reference TRBV11-3 and TRBJ1-1, is EAGVVQSPRYKIIEKKQPVAFWCNPISGHNTLYWYLQNLGQGPELLIRYENEEAVDDSQLPKDRFSAERLKGVDSTLKIQPAELGDSAVYLCASSRGQGSTEAFFGQGTRLTVV.

V usage is TRBV29-1 and J usage is TRBJ2-7; unclear D gene. Germline CDR1 SQVTM, CDR2 ANQGSEA. This CDR3 region has 15 residues. Deletions cut 5 bases from V and 0 bases from J, with 17 bases between. The CDR3 is CSVTSGTVSSYEQYF. The CDR3 DNA reads TGCAGCGTTACTTCGGGTACGGTGAGCTCCTACGAGCAGTACTTC.

The chain carries TRBV2 and TRBJ2-7; TRBD1 agrees at 12 bases. Germline V gives CDR1 SNHLY, CDR2 FYNNEI. With V trimmed by 6 bases and J by 4 bases, 4 bases remained unmatched. The CDR3 has 14 amino acids. Here the CDR3 DNA reads TGTGCCAGCAGCGGGACAGGGGGCTGGTACGAGCAGTACTTC. This encodes CASSGTGGWYEQYF.

The gene calls are TRBV20-1 and TRBJ2-5, with a possible D match to TRBD2 (7 bases). The V gene's germline CDR1 is DFQATT and CDR2 SNEGSKA (reference sequence). Between the trimmed V and J ends, which lost 6 bases and 4 bases, there was a span of 30 bases. The CDR3 extends over 18 amino acids. CDR3 loop: CSAAPGTMGQTRGETQYF. The CDR3 bases are TGCAGTGCCGCCCCCGGGACTATGGGACAAACACGGGGAGAGACCCAGTACTTC.

This clonotype has a single count. The chain joins TRBV10-3 to TRBJ2-1, with TRBD2 identical over 14 bases. The trim removed 8 bases at V and 10 bases at J, leaving 7 bases unmatched. Looked up from germline, CDR1 is ENHRY and CDR2 is SYGVKD. This CDR3 has 14 residues. CDR3 sequence reads: CAIRPGLAGVEQFF. The CDR3 DNA is TGTGCCATCCGACCGGGACTAGCGGGAGTCGAGCAGTTCTTC.

The chain combines TRBV6-6 with TRBJ2-7; no firm D call. The CDR3 runs to 17 residues. Trimming cost V 6 bases and J 3 bases, with 24 bases left between them. CDR1 and CDR2 (germline): MNHNY, SVGAGI (reference sequence). The CDR3 region has the DNA TGTGCCAGCAGCCAAGAACCCCGACGGATCTCTGGCTACGAGCAGTACTTC. This encodes CASSQEPRRISGYEQYF.

The rearrangement uses TRBV9 and TRBJ2-5, with 8 bases matching TRBD2. The junction had 16 bases not matched to a gene; V was cut back by 10 bases and J by 5 bases. Germline assignment: CDR1 SGDLS and CDR2 YYNGEE. The length of the CDR3 is 15 residues. Here the CDR3 DNA reads TGTGCCTCGACCCCAAGCGGGAGTTATTCGGAGACCCAGTACTTC. It specifies CASTPSGSYSETQYF.

This chain uses TRBV28 with TRBJ2-5; D assignment may be TRBD1 or TRBD2 (6 bases each). V gave up 9 bases and J gave up 0 bases, with 29 bases separating them. The CDR3 length is 19 residues. CDR1 MDHEN and CDR2 SYDVKM come from the germline V gene. CDR3 sequence (DNA): TGTGCCAGTTCCCTAGATGCGGGGCTCGGGGGCCGTGACCAAGAGACCCAGTACTTC. As protein: CASSLDAGLGGRDQETQYF.

This clonotype was detected only once. This chain connects TRBV27 to TRBJ2-5; 10 bases align to TRBD1. This CDR3 is 15 amino acids long. Losses at the gene ends were 2 bases for V and 5 bases for J; bases not matched to a gene: 5. Germline lookup yields CDR1 MNHEY and CDR2 SMNVEV (reference sequence). The CDR3 reads CASSLDRGPGETQYF. Written as DNA, the CDR3 is TGTGCCAGCAGTTTAGACAGGGGGCCCGGGGAGACCCAGTACTTC.